One sample yielded the 2 T cell receptor beta chains listed below, sequenced in a study of CD8 T cells in Susac syndrome. An amount of RNA that ranged from roughly 0.45 to 1 ug was reverse transcribed with random hexamers. TCRdb passed the immunoSEQ multiplex PCR reads through MiXCR, listing each CDR3 protein once. The sample carries over 150,000 distinct CDR3 sequences, about 94% recorded once. Sequencing was done on a sample of CD4+ T cells from PBMCs. The receptors here all came from a human donor with Susac syndrome.

The chain recombines TRBV20-1 with TRBJ2-3; TRBD1 agrees at 8 bases. The ends lost 3 bases at V and 2 bases at J; junction bases unmatched: 7. The CDR3 contains 15 residues. Germline V CDR1 and CDR2: DFQATT, SNEGSKA (reference sequence). CDR3 DNA: TGCAGTGCTAGGGGGACAGGCAAATTCACAGATACGCAGTATTTT. Translated: CSARGTGKFTDTQYF.

J is TRBJ2-7 and V is TRBV20-1, with 7 bases lining up with TRBD2. Germline trimming cut 0 bases from V and 0 bases from J; bases unmatched to any gene: 2. The CDR3 has 14 amino acids. Germline assignment: CDR1 DFQATT and CDR2 SNEGSKA (reference sequence). DNA for the CDR3: TGCAGTGCTAGAGACCGGACTAGCTCCTACGAGCAGTACTTC. Protein product: CSARDRTSSYEQYF.